A selection of T cell receptor beta chains follows, all from one sample in a study of T cell responses to AZD1222 COVID-19 vaccine. The method was immunoSEQ multiplex PCR; TCRdb's version includes in-frame clones alone and lacks a portion of them. The sample lists about 59,000 clones, 65% to 90% occurring once. The sequenced sample was peripheral blood, obtained on day 0 of AZD1222 vaccination. Source of these receptors: an adult in good health. CDR3s include the opening cysteine and the closing phenylalanine or tryptophan. Fields, in order: CDR3 protein, CDR3 DNA, V gene, clone size, J gene, D gene. D genes are given only for firm matches. The size field is filled for only some rows; it gives once, few, many or a size class.

CASSPPSRDNYGYTF | TGTGCCAGCTCACCACCGTCCAGGGATAACTATGGCTACACCTTC | TRBV18 | . | TRBJ1-2 | .
CASSPPAGGGNTIYF | TGTGCCAGCTCACCACCGGCAGGGGGTGGAAACACCATATATTTT | TRBV18 | few | TRBJ1-3 | TRBD1
CASSMGSQETQYF | TGTGCCAGTAGTATGGGGAGTCAAGAGACCCAGTACTTC | TRBV19 | once | TRBJ2-5 | .
CASSTYYEQYF | TGTGCCAGCAGTACTTACTACGAGCAGTACTTC | TRBV28 | . | TRBJ2-7 | .
CASSPKGTSGSSREQFF | TGTGCCAGCTCACCTAAAGGCACTAGCGGGAGCTCTCGAGAGCAGTTCTTC | TRBV18 | once | TRBJ2-1 | TRBD2
CASSLGQDYGYTF | TGTGCCAGCAGCTTAGGACAGGACTATGGCTACACCTTC | TRBV11-3 | . | TRBJ1-2 | .
CASSLGGGGDTQYF | TGTGCCAGCAGCTTAGGAGGGGGCGGGGATACGCAGTATTTT | TRBV7-2 | . | TRBJ2-3 | TRBD1
CSAREDGPQHF | TGCAGTGCTAGAGAGGATGGGCCCCAGCATTTT | TRBV20-1 | . | TRBJ1-5 | .
CASSLYRDFFYEQYF | TGTGCCAGCAGCCTATACCGGGACTTCTTTTACGAGCAGTACTTC | TRBV7-6 | . | TRBJ2-7 | .
CASSHQGRDGYTF | TGTGCCAGCAGCCACCAGGGTCGAGATGGCTACACCTTC | TRBV5-4 | . | TRBJ1-2 | .
CASSEGQGAQEKLFF | TGCGCCAGCAGCGAGGGACAGGGGGCGCAAGAAAAACTGTTTTTT | TRBV5-1 | . | TRBJ1-4 | TRBD1
CASSLWTADTQYF | TGTGCCAGCAGCTTGTGGACCGCAGATACGCAGTATTTT | TRBV13 | . | TRBJ2-3 | .
CASSLNGNSNQPQHF | TGTGCCAGCAGCTTAAATGGCAATAGCAATCAGCCCCAGCATTTT | TRBV7-2 | . | TRBJ1-5 | .
CASSPPGDKVGGYTF | TGTGCCAGCTCACCTCCAGGGGACAAGGTCGGCGGCTACACCTTC | TRBV18 | . | TRBJ1-2 | .
CAIEASTGETQYF | TGTGCCATCGAAGCGTCAACGGGGGAGACCCAGTACTTC | TRBV10-3 | . | TRBJ2-5 | .
CASSQQGNAEAFF | TGTGCCAGCAGCCAACAGGGAAACGCTGAAGCTTTCTTT | TRBV7-8 | . | TRBJ1-1 | .
CASSRVGYEQYF | TGTGCCAGCTCTCGGGTAGGCTACGAGCAGTACTTC | TRBV28 | . | TRBJ2-7 | .
CASFPTSGIHEQYF | TGTGCCAGCTTCCCGACTAGCGGGATCCACGAGCAGTACTTC | TRBV6-5 | . | TRBJ2-7 | TRBD2
CASSLGATVGQPQHF | TGTGCCAGCAGCTTGGGAGCGACAGTGGGGCAGCCCCAGCATTTT | TRBV5-8 | few | TRBJ1-5 | .
CASSLSLGSNQPQHF | TGTGCCAGCAGTTTAAGTCTGGGAAGTAATCAGCCCCAGCATTTT | TRBV28 | . | TRBJ1-5 | .
CASSIIASTETKNIQYF | TGTGCCAGTAGTATAATAGCTTCTACAGAGACCAAAAACATTCAGTACTTC | TRBV19 | . | TRBJ2-4 | .